This TCR beta chain was found in a study of T cells in Graves' hyperthyroidism and ophthalmopathy. Study outcomes and limitations: Blood also carried most thyroid clonotypes expanded above 0.001.

V was trimmed by 0 bases and J by 5 bases, leaving 9 bases between them. The CDR3 consists of 13 residues. Germline CDR1 and CDR2: SGDLS and YYNGEE. Amplified TCR beta CDR3 regions came from RNA transcripts. A set of HTBI primers served as the primers for a first-round RT-PCR of the TCR CDR3. TCRdb re-called the multiplex PCR reads through MiXCR, storing one row per CDR3 protein. The table has around 420,000 distinct CDR3 sequences, around 15% seen once. Note on this clonotype: The antigen remains undetermined.

The source is a woman aged 18 to 35 with Graves' hyperthyroidism. Material for sequencing was blood. The rearrangement uses TRBV9 and TRBJ2-7; a possible D gene is TRBD2 (6 bases). The CDR3 nucleotides read TGTGCCAGCAGCGTAGGACTAGACCACGAGCAGTACTTC. Its translation is CASSVGLDHEQYF.